One and the same sample provided the 8 T cell receptor beta chains below, sequenced in a study of post-analysis software for immune sequencing data. Overall study findings and caveats: Five TRBV segments (TRBV5-6, TRBV5-1 and TRBV20-1 among them) occurred more frequently in patients than in controls.

The TCR beta cDNA libraries carried unique molecular identifiers. TCRdb re-called the PCR reads with MiXCR, one entry per CDR3 protein. The repertoire holds roughly 620,000 distinct CDR3 sequences, with roughly 40% as singletons. Their cognate antigens are unknown. The sample comprised blood. The receptors shown here come from a girl aged 10 to 17 with multiple sclerosis.

This rearrangement joins TRBV27 to TRBJ2-1; 11 bases are shared with TRBD1. This CDR3 has 14 residues. Germline CDR1 and CDR2: MNHEY and SMNVEV (reference sequence). J was trimmed by 8 bases and V by 7 bases; bases with no gene match: 7. The chain's CDR3 is CASMDRGPGDEQFF. For the CDR3, the DNA is TGTGCCAGCATGGACAGGGGGCCTGGCGATGAGCAGTTCTTC.

This clonotype occurred many times. The chain has TRBV12-3 or TRBV12-4 and TRBJ2-7; D call uncertain. This CDR3 contains 11 residues. The V end was cut by 5 bases, the J end by 3 bases, with 5 bases between. The DNA for the CDR3 is TGTGCCAGCAGTCAGCGCTACGAGCAGTACTTC. Translated, it gives CASSQRYEQYF.

J is TRBJ2-1 and V is TRBV5-1, with D possibly TRBD2 on 5 matching bases. Germline CDR1 is SGHRS and CDR2 is YFSETQ. The CDR3 consists of 15 residues. Trimming pared 2 bases from V and 1 base from J, leaving 10 bases between. CDR3 sequence (DNA): TGCGCCAGCAGCTTCGACGGGGTATCCTACAATGAGCAGTTCTTC. Amino acids: CASSFDGVSYNEQFF.

The chain recombines TRBV6-2 or TRBV6-3 with TRBJ1-2, with D unclear. Germline V gene lookup returns CDR1 MNHEY and CDR2 SVGEGT. The CDR3 spans 13 residues. Trimming shortened V by 2 bases and J by 8 bases, and 12 bases separated the two germline ends. In nucleotides, the CDR3 is TGTGCCAGCAGTTACGGCCTCACTGGAGGCTACACCTTC. This translates into CASSYGLTGGYTF.

This rearrangement joins TRBV3-1 to TRBJ2-5, with D perhaps TRBD1 or TRBD2 (5 bases each). This CDR3 has 14 residues. The V end was cut by 1 base, the J end by 2 bases, with 8 bases between. Germline CDR1 LGHDT, CDR2 YNNKEL (reference sequence). The DNA for the CDR3 is TGTGCCAGCAGCCAAGGGGACCAGCAAGAGACCCAGTACTTC. Amino acid sequence: CASSQGDQQETQYF.

The chain joins TRBV2 to TRBJ1-6; tentative D call: TRBD1 (5 bases). With 9 bases removed from V and 8 bases from J, the gap between germline ends came to 14 bases. The CDR3 spans 13 residues. Germline CDR1 is SNHLY and CDR2 is FYNNEI. The CDR3 nucleotides are TGTGCCAGTGGGGCTCTCCCGGATTCACCCCTCCACTTT. Translating it yields CASGALPDSPLHF.

In its sample, this clonotype was seen a few times. V and J are TRBV7-3 and TRBJ2-4; 11 positions match TRBD2. This CDR3 spans 21 amino acids. Germline V gives CDR1 SGHTA, CDR2 FQGTGA. V dropped 6 bases and J dropped 0; count of bases not matched to a gene: 19. The CDR3 spells CASSNEILAGEARQAKNIQYF. The CDR3 DNA is TGTGCCAGCAGTAACGAGATACTAGCGGGGGAAGCCCGGCAAGCCAAAAACATTCAGTACTTC.

The V and J genes are TRBV20-1 and TRBJ1-2; TRBD1 matches at 10 bases. The trim removed 8 bases at V and 5 bases at J, leaving 5 bases unmatched. This CDR3 has 12 residues. From germline, CDR1 is DFQATT and CDR2 SNEGSKA (reference sequence). CDR3 DNA sequence: TGCAGTTACAGGACAGGGGGTTATGGCTACACCTTC. Translation: CSYRTGGYGYTF.